This TCR beta chain emerged from a study of CD8 T cells in Susac syndrome. About 0.5 to 1 ug RNA was reverse transcribed with random hexamers. An immunoSEQ multiplex PCR generated amplified TCR beta CDR3 products spanning 54 Vbeta and 13 Jbeta. A single record per CDR3 protein comes from TCRdb applying MiXCR to the immunoSEQ multiplex PCR reads. In the table there are 200,000 to 250,000 distinct CDR3 sequences, over 90% of which are singletons. Peripheral blood CD8+ and CD4+ T cells were profiled by TCR beta sequencing. Germline V gene lookup returns CDR1 LNHDA and CDR2 SQIVND (reference sequence). Trimming stripped 6 bases from V and 1 base from J, with 15 bases between. CDR3 length equals 16 residues.

Sequencing input: CD4+ T cells from PBMCs. This chain joins TRBV19 and TRBJ2-2; D is possibly TRBD1 (6 bases). This clonotype originated in a human donor with multiple sclerosis. CDR3 in amino acids: CASSPGHHLNTGELFF. In nucleotides, the CDR3 is TGTGCCAGTAGCCCGGGACATCACTTGAACACCGGGGAGCTGTTTTTT.